The text below deals with one T cell receptor beta chain. Its antigen is still unknown. No qualities accompany the bases; no much larger clone lies one base away. The cohort was made up of 500 to 850 healthy bone marrow donors. At the time of sampling, every cohort member was nominally healthy, though immune exposures that went unrecorded were likely present. The donor was CMV seropositive and belonged to the group of 250 to 300 seropositive cohort members. A peripheral blood sample was provided by each donor, and peripheral blood mononuclear cells were used for TCR beta sequencing. The Qiagen DNeasy Blood Extraction Kit was used to extract genomic DNA from the blood cell samples. This sample is part of a study of cytomegalovirus exposure and HLA in healthy donors (dated by TCRdb to the late 2010s). For context, the study as a whole: According to an earlier analysis of 587 of the donors, roughly 180 million T cells yielded roughly 110 million unique TCR beta sequences and around 300 Gb of sequence data. Every discovery cohort repertoire had been produced on one sequencing platform. To decide whether each TCR beta V gene segment behaved as functional or pseudogenic, an earlier analysis of several hundred of the donors relied on high-throughput TCR beta sequencing. Among roughly 370 genotyped donors of the cohort, an average of approximately 230,000 unique TCR beta nucleotide sequences were sequenced per donor, around a sixth of them non-productive. A later genetic analysis used genome-wide SNP genotypes for about 55% of the 666 donors, treating that subset as a discovery cohort. A separate validation cohort of roughly 120 different subjects was used in addition to the roughly 640-subject first cohort. The number of typed donors differed by locus: about 620-640 for A, B, C, DRB1 and DQB1; roughly 510 for DQA1; 600 to 610 for DPA1; and some 470 for DPB1. A later analysis re-examined previously published TCR beta repertoires from over 500 donors and added high-resolution HLA genotyping to investigate patterns of TCR occurrence. The study aimed to test whether signatures of past pathogen exposure could be identified by cataloging public T cell receptors. About 280 gigabases of sequencing data and about 92 million unique TCR sequences made up an early release that covered under 750 HLA-typed donors. Donor age, sex, ethnicity and CMV serostatus were compiled alongside the repertoire data. The study combined high-throughput TCR immunosequencing, statistical association of individual TCRs with disease status, and machine learning to predict cytomegalovirus infection status. Class I and class II HLA loci were covered by the typing at four-digit resolution. Among the roughly 400 genotyped donors, around 81% belonged to the genetic ancestry cluster associated with self-reported Caucasian donors. The study profiled the T cell repertoires of under 850 subjects by immunosequencing and related them to cytomegalovirus serostatus. Several DR-DQ haplotypes were treated as single units for association and clustering because of strong linkage in the cohort. Rather than drawing on any new phenotypic data, the later analysis identified candidate immune exposures from TCR beta sequences and the way those sequences occurred across donors.

Results and caveats for the whole study, not just this receptor: A later analysis associated about 18,000 TCR beta sequences with specific HLA alleles at a false discovery rate of 0.05. In a later analysis, most CMV-associated TCR beta chains were found to appear HLA-restricted, with HLA associations seemingly driven largely by CMV exposure. An association between a missense DCLRE1C variant and V-gene and J-gene trimming of TCR beta chains was found in a later genetic analysis and replicated in an independent cohort. Because counts were too low, around 18 rarely observed V segments, including chromosome 9 orphons, were left out of the earlier analysis of 500 to 650 of the donors. Strong co-occurrence of HLA alleles, especially DR and DQ, made assigning TCR associations to individual alleles difficult. For the cohort, immune exposure information was limited to CMV serostatus. A further reported finding was that TCR beta sequences accurately predicted the HLA-A and HLA-B alleles for most subjects in the first cohort. This cohort had only TCR beta chains sequenced, and the lack of alpha or paired-chain data limited which features could be detected. In vitro tests confirmed that a few of the cytomegalovirus-associated TCR beta chains recognize cytomegalovirus antigens. In the study, 150 to 200 TCR beta chains were listed as associated with cytomegalovirus. The sequencing pipeline was judged likely to have produced a cluster of highly shared sequence variants as a technical artifact. Several of the top co-occurrence clusters appeared to be linked to parvovirus B19, influenza, CMV and Epstein-Barr virus, according to a later analysis. In both the original and validation cohorts, the classifier was reported to diagnose cytomegalovirus status with high specificity and sensitivity. In a later analysis, HLA-associated TCR beta chains were found to be more clonally expanded and to have lower generation probabilities than equally common non-associated chains. An earlier analysis of approximately 590 of the donors showed that most TCR beta V segments appeared in productive rearrangements either about 90% or about 30% of the time, which broadly matched IMGT annotations. The presence/absence analyses assumed that sequencing depth was roughly uniform across donors, and that assumption may not be true. A later genetic analysis reported fewer N-insertions in productive TCRs among donors in an Asian-associated ancestry cluster than the approximately 700-donor mean. According to the authors, the approach could potentially be generalized to other disease states and immunological phenotypes. While some public TCRs were present in many individuals, most TCR sequences turned up only very rarely across donors. A later analysis found that TCR association rates varied across HLA loci, with DRB1 alleles showing the most associated TCRs and HLA-C alleles the fewest. Because some donors lacked HLA typing at each locus, the association tests relied only on the typed subset. Linkage disequilibrium might explain the correlated functional status among segregating V segments, but an unknown experimental factor could not be excluded.

The library was produced with the immunoSEQ multiplex PCR assay. For the multiplex PCR, a mixture combining 60 forward primers for TCR Vbeta segments and 13 reverse primers for TCR Jbeta segments was used. Amplification of the CDR3 region of rearranged TCR beta genes was performed with a multiplex PCR assay on genomic DNA. The amplified TCR beta libraries were sequenced on the Illumina HiSeq System as 87-base-pair reads. In the authors' own workflow: In a later analysis, about 80 million unique TCR beta chains were counted across the 666 repertoires, and roughly 9.9 million of these chains were shared by at least two donors. A nearest-neighbor algorithm error-corrected the raw reads and collapsed the reads into unique sequences, merging closely related sequences to remove PCR and sequencing errors. To assign V, D and J gene segments, CDR3 sequences were aligned to IMGT reference sequences. For a sequence to be retained, at least a six-nucleotide match to both a V gene segment and a J gene segment was required. A rearrangement counted as productive if the CDR3 had no stop codons and remained in frame with V and J, and every other rearrangement counted as non-productive. Following IMGT convention, CDR3 was defined as the stretch from the second conserved V-encoded cysteine up to the conserved J-encoded phenylalanine. The earlier analysis of about 570 of the donors excluded any sequence lacking an unambiguous match to a single V gene segment. In an earlier analysis of some 590 of the donors, a V segment was called functional when productive rearrangements were above 56.7%, and segregating when the standard deviation between donors exceeded 5%. A statistical classification framework was developed to diagnose cytomegalovirus status using the catalog of TCR beta chain sequences. A later analysis assigned V and J genes by comparing TCR nucleotide sequences with IMGT/GENE-DB human TR gene sequences. A later analysis assigned CDR3 sequences and most-parsimonious VDJ recombination scenarios with the TCRdist pipeline. A later analysis defined each TCR beta chain by its CDR3 amino acid sequence plus V-gene family, and excluded reads lacking a unique V-gene family. To address suspected cross-contamination and a sequencing artifact, a later analysis removed 450 to 700 highly shared, low-generation-probability nucleotide sequences. In a later analysis, a clonal expansion index for each public chain was calculated from normalized within-repertoire ranks of inferred template counts. In a later analysis, generation probabilities were computed using a VDJ recombination model fitted to out-of-frame rearrangements, and the results were checked against IGoR. In a later analysis, TCR-TCR, TCR-HLA and TCR-CMV co-occurrence was scored with hypergeometric tests, and a repertoire-size bias correction was applied to TCR pairs. False discovery rates were estimated in a later analysis by permuting HLA or CMV assignments 20 times. A later analysis grouped co-occurring TCRs with DBSCAN, adding TCRdist sequence similarity when clustering within HLA-allele-positive subsets. Repertoires with fewer than 30,000 or more than 120,000 public chains were left out of co-occurrence clustering, as were a few repertoires with anomalous nucleotide sharing. Here the immuneACCESS table is served through TCRdb, limited to in-frame sequences with V and J called. Missing clones are a known gap in these copies; in checked studies unresolved V genes cover under half, and the rest lacks a known reason. D and trimming come from the DNA, and the V and J calls and clone size come from that table. The sample table holds approximately 150,000 clones, of which approximately 82% were seen once. The ten largest clones represent around 11% of the sample.

Specimen: PBMCs. The receptor comes from a young man in good health and CMV-seropositive.

At the DNA level, the sequence is TGTGCCAGTAGTATTCAGGAATCCTATGGCTACACCTTC. Translated, this gives CASSIQESYGYTF. The chain is assembled from TRBV19 and TRBJ1-2, with no confidently assigned D gene. V is clipped by 3 bases and J by 4 bases, and the sequence between their germline boundaries is 9 bases long. Sequences LNHDA (CDR1) and SQIVND (CDR2) are obtained from the germline V gene (reference sequence). From cysteine to phenylalanine, the CDR3 is 13 amino acids long. The sequence is cut down to CDR3 DNA, 39 bases in frame from base 1.